The rows below give T cell receptor beta chains drawn from one sample of a study of blood T cells in healthy people across ages. TCRdb re-called the 5' RACE reads with MiXCR, one entry per CDR3 protein. The sample yields about 280,000 distinct CDR3 sequences, 27% seen once. Sequencing was performed on blood. The receptors originated from a woman in her sixties or seventies in good health. CDR3s include the opening cysteine and the closing phenylalanine or tryptophan. D genes are given only for firm matches. A clone size is listed for some rows: how often the clone was seen (once, few, many), or a class if it is expanded.

CDR3 length,D gene,J gene,V gene,clone size,CDR3 protein,CDR3 DNA
15,TRBD1,TRBJ1-4,TRBV20-1,few,CSATRTGALAEKLFF,TGCAGTGCTACCCGAACAGGGGCTTTGGCTGAAAAACTGTTTTTT
15,TRBD1,TRBJ1-6,TRBV20-1,few,CSARSWTGIMSPLHF,TGCAGTGCTAGATCCTGGACAGGAATAATGTCACCCCTCCACTTT
15,TRBD1,TRBJ2-7,TRBV4-3,.,CASSQDQDRAYEQYF,TGCGCCAGCAGCCAAGACCAAGACAGGGCATACGAGCAGTACTTC
14,TRBD1,TRBJ1-2,TRBV6-6,few,CASSRTGEPHGYTF,TGTGCCAGCAGTCGGACAGGGGAACCTCATGGCTACACCTTC
15,.,TRBJ2-3,TRBV3-1,.,CASSQEWRRTDTQYF,TGTGCCAGCAGCCAAGAGTGGCGACGCACAGATACGCAGTATTTT
13,.,TRBJ2-1,TRBV2,many,CASSASSYNEQFF,TGTGCTAGTTCGGCGAGCTCCTACAATGAGCAGTTCTTC
17,.,TRBJ1-3,TRBV15,few,CATSRGQLGGPGNTIYF,TGTGCCACCAGCAGAGGTCAGTTAGGCGGGCCTGGAAACACCATATATTTT
14,.,TRBJ2-7,TRBV7-9,.,CASSSGGPVYEQYF,TGTGCCAGCAGCAGCGGTGGCCCCGTCTACGAGCAGTACTTC
16,.,TRBJ1-3,TRBV9,few,CASSEPIGGSGNTIYF,TGTGCCAGCAGCGAGCCTATTGGGGGCTCTGGAAACACCATATATTTT
16,TRBD2,TRBJ2-1,TRBV5-1,.,CASSLPGTSGGNEQFF,TGCGCCAGCAGCTTGCCAGGGACTAGCGGGGGCAATGAGCAGTTCTTC
16,.,TRBJ2-3,TRBV21-1,.,CASSKEWTGISDTQYF,TGTGCCAGCAGCAAAGAGTGGACAGGGATATCGGATACGCAGTATTTT
16,.,TRBJ2-4,TRBV28,few,CASRSRTALAKNIQYF,TGTGCCAGCAGAAGCCGGACAGCTCTAGCCAAAAACATTCAGTACTTC
15,.,TRBJ2-1,TRBV20-1,.,CSAQRGDRDLHEQFF,TGCAGTGCCCAAAGAGGGGACCGGGATTTGCATGAGCAGTTCTTC